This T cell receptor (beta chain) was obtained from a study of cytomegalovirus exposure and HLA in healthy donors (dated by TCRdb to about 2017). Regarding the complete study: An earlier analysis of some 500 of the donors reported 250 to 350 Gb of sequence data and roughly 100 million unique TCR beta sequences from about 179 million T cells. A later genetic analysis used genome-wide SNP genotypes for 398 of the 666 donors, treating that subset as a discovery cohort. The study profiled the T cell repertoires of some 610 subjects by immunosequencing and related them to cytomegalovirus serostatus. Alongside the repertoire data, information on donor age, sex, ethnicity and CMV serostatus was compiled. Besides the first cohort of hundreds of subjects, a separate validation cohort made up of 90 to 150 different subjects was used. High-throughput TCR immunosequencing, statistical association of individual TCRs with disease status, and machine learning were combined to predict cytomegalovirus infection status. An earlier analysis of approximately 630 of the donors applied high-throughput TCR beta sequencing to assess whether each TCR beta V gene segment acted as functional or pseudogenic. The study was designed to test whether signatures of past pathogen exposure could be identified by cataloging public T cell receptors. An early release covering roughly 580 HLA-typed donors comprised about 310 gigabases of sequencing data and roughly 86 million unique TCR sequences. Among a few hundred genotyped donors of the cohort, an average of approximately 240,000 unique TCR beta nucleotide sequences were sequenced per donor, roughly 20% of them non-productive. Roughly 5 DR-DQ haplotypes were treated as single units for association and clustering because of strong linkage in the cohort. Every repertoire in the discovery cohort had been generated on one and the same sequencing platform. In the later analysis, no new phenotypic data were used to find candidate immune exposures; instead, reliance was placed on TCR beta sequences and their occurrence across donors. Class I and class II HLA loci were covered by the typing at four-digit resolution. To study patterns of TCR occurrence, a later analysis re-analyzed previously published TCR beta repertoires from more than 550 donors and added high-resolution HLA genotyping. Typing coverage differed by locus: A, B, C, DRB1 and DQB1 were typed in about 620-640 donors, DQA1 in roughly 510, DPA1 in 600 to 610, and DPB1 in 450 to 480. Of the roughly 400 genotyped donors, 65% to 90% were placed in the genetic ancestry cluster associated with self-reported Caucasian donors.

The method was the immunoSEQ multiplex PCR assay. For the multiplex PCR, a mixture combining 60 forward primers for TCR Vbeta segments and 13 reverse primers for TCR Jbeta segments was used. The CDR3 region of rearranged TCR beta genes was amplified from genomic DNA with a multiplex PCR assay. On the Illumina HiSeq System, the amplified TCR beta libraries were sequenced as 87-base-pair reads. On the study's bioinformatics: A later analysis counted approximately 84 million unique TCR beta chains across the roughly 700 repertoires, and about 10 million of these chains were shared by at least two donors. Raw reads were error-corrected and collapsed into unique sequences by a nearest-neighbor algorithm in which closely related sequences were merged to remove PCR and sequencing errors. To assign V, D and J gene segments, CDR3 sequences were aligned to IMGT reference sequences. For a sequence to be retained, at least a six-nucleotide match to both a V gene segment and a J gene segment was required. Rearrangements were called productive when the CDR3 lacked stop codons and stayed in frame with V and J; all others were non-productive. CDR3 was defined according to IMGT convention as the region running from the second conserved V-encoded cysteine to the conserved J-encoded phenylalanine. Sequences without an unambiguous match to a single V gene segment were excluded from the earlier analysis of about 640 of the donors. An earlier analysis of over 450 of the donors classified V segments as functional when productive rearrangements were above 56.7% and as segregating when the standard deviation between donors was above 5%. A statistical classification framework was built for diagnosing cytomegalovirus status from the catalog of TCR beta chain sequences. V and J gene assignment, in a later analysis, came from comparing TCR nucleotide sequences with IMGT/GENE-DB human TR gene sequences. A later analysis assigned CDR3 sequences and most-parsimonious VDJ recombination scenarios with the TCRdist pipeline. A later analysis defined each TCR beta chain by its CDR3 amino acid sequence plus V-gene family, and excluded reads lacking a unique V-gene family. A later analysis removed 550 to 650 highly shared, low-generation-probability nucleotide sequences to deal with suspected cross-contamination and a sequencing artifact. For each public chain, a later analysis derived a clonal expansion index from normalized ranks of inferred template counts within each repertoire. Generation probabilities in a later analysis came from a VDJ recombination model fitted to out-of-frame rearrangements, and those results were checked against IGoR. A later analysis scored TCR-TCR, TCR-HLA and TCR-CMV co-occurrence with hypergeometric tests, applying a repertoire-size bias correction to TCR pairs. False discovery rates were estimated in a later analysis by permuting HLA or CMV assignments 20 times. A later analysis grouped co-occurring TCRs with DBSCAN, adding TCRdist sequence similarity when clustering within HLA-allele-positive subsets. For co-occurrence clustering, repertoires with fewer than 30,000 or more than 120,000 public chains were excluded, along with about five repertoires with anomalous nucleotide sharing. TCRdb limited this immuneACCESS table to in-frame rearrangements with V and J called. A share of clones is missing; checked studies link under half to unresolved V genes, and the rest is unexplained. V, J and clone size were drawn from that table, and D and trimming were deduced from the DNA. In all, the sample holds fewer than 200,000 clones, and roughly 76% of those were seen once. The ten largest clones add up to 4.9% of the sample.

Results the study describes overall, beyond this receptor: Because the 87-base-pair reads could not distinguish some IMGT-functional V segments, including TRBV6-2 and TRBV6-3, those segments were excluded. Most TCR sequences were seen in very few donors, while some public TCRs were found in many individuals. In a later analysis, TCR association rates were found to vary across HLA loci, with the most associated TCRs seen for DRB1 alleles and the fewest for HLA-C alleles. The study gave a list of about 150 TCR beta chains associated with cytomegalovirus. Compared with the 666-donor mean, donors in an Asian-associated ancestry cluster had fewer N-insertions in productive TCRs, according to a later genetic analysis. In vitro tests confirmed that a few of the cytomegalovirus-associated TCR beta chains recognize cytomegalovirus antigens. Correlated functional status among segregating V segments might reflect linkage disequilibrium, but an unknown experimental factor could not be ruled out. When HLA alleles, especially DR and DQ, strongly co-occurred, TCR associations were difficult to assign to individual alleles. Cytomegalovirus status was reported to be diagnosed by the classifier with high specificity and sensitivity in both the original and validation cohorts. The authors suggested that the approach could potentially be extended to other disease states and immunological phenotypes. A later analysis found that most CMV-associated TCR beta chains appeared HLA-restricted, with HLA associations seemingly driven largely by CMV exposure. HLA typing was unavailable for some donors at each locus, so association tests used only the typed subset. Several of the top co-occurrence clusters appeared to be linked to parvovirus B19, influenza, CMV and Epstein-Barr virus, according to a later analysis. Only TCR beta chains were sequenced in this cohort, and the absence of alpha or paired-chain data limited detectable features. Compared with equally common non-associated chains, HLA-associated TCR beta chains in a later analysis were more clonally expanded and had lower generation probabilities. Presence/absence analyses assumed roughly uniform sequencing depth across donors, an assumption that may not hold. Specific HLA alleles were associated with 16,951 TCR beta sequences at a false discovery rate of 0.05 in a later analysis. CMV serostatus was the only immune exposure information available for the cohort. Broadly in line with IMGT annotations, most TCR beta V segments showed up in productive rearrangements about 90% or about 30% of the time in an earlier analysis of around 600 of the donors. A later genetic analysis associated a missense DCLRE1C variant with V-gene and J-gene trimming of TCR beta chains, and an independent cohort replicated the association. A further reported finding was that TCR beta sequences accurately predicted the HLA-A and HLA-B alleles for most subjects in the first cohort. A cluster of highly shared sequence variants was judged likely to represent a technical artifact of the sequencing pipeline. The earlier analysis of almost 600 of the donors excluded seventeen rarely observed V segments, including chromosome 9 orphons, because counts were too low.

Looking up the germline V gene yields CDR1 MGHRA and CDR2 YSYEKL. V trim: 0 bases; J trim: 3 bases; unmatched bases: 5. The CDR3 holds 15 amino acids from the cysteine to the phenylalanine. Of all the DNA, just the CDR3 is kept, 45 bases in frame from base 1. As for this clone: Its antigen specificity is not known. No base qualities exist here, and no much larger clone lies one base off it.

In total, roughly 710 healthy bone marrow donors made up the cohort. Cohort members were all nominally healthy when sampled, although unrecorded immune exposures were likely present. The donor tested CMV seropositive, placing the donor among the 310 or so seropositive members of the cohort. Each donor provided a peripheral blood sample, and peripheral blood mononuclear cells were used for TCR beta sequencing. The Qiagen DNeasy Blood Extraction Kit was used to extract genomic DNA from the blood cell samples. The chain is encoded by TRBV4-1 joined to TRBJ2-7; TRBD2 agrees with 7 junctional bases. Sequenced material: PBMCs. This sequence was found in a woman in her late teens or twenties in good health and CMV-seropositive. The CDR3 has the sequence CASSQDRAGDYEQYF. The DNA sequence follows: TGCGCCAGCAGCCAAGATCGGGCGGGGGACTACGAGCAGTACTTC.